The 18 T cell receptor beta chains presented below share a single source sample, sequenced in a study of OX40 agonist ivuxolimab in advanced cancers. The table came from immunoSEQ multiplex PCR; TCRdb's copy has only in-frame clones and leaves some out. The sample carries approximately 69,000 clones, 84% recorded once. The sequenced sample was CD4+ or CD8+ T cells sorted from blood, obtained in a trial of the OX40 agonist ivuxolimab. These receptors were collected from an adult with an advanced solid tumor such as melanoma, head and neck, liver or kidney cancer.

This chain joins TRBV10-3 and TRBJ2-7; D tentatively reads TRBD1 or TRBD2 (5 bases each). The CDR3 runs 17 residues. Germline V gene data show CDR1 as ENHRY and CDR2 as SYGVKD. The ends were cut back, 6 bases at V and 1 base at J, with 22 bases in the middle. In nucleotides, the CDR3 is TGTGCCATCAGGGGGGACCCGGGAAAGGCGGCATCCTACGAGCAGTACTTC. It encodes CAIRGDPGKAASYEQYF.

This rearrangement joins TRBV6-5 to TRBJ2-3, with 7 nucleotides matching TRBD2. CDR1 MNHEY and CDR2 SVGAGI come from the germline V gene. The CDR3 is 12 residues long. The trim removed 8 bases at V and 10 bases at J, leaving 9 bases unmatched. The CDR3 region is CASSAGGIAQYF. Here the CDR3 DNA reads TGTGCCAGCTCGGCCGGGGGGATTGCGCAGTATTTT.

This clone was counted only a few times. The chain recombines TRBV5-1 with TRBJ2-1, with 9 nucleotides matching TRBD1. V trimming: 4 bases; J trimming: 8 bases; junction bases outside the gene matches: 7. The CDR3 loop spans 14 amino acids. The V gene's germline CDR1 is SGHRS and CDR2 YFSETQ. CDR3 region: CASSKLGQGDEQFF. CDR3 bases: TGCGCCAGCAGCAAGCTGGGACAGGGTGATGAGCAGTTCTTC.

The chain employs TRBV5-6 and TRBJ2-2; 7 bases agree with TRBD1. Unmatched junction bases numbered 9, after V lost 7 bases and J lost 3 bases. This CDR3 has 15 amino acids. CDR1 is SGHDT, CDR2 YYEEEE, per germline. CDR3 DNA sequence: TGTGCCAGCTTAGCGACAGGGTTGTACACCGGGGAGCTGTTTTTT. Its translation: CASLATGLYTGELFF.

The chain joins TRBV5-1 to TRBJ2-4; possibly TRBD1 for D (6 bases). CDR1 is SGHRS and CDR2 is YFSETQ in the germline V gene. This CDR3 has 16 residues. The V gene lost 1 base and the J gene lost 0 bases, with 11 bases spanning the gap. CDR3 in DNA: TGCGCCAGCAGCTTGTCGTCAGGGGTAGCCAAAAACATTCAGTACTTC. It encodes CASSLSSGVAKNIQYF.

This clone was detected only a few times. Additional DNA sequences in this sample encode the identical CDR3. This chain uses TRBV18 with TRBJ2-7, with a weak D call TRBD1 (5 bases). This CDR3 is built from 14 residues. Germline V gives CDR1 KGHSH, CDR2 LQKENI. The V gene lost 3 bases and the J gene lost 2 bases, with 11 bases spanning the gap. The CDR3 sequence: CASSPRQGTYEQYF. CDR3 coding DNA: TGTGCCAGCTCACCTCGGCAGGGCACCTACGAGCAGTACTTC.

The gene calls are TRBV18 and TRBJ2-7; D uncertain. This CDR3 region has 19 residues. V gave up 2 bases and J gave up 3 bases, with 26 bases separating them. Per germline, CDR1 KGHSH and CDR2 LQKENI. For the CDR3, the DNA is TGTGCCAGCTCACCAAAAAACCCTGTCCGTCCCCAGGCCCTCTACGAGCAGTACTTC. Protein sequence: CASSPKNPVRPQALYEQYF.

The chain links TRBV5-1 to TRBJ2-7, with 8 bases identical to TRBD2. Germline CDR1 SGHRS, CDR2 YFSETQ. Trimming cost V 0 bases and J 3 bases; bases outside gene matches: 5. The CDR3 is made up of 15 amino acids. CDR3 sequence reads: CASSLAGRDLYEQYF. In DNA, the CDR3 is TGCGCCAGCAGCTTGGCCGGGAGGGACCTCTACGAGCAGTACTTC.

This chain joins TRBV4-1 and TRBJ1-3; D gene unclear. Deletions cut 4 bases from V and 4 bases from J, with 14 bases between. The CDR3 totals 15 residues. Per germline, CDR1 MGHRA and CDR2 YSYEKL. CDR3 protein: CASSRAYREGNTIYF. DNA of the CDR3: TGCGCCAGCAGCCGAGCGTACCGAGAAGGAAACACCATATATTTT.

The chain is built from TRBV5-1 and TRBJ2-1; D not resolved. Per the germline V gene, CDR1 is SGHRS and CDR2 is YFSETQ. Trimming shortened V by 2 bases and J by 10 bases, and 16 bases separated the two germline ends. This CDR3 contains 14 residues. The CDR3 region is CASSFGQNTWEQFF. The CDR3 bases are TGCGCCAGCAGCTTTGGGCAGAATACATGGGAGCAGTTCTTC.

V gene TRBV7-2 combines with J gene TRBJ1-4; possible D gene TRBD1, 5 bases. The V end lost 0 bases, the J end lost 7 bases, and 12 bases lay between the germline ends. This CDR3 comprises 15 residues. From germline, CDR1 is SGHTA and CDR2 FQGNSA. CDR3 sequence reads: CASSLAGRVGEKLFF. For the CDR3, the DNA is TGTGCCAGCAGCTTAGCAGGCAGGGTTGGTGAAAAACTGTTTTTT.

The genes are TRBV20-1 and TRBJ2-7, with D unclear. This CDR3 has 11 amino acids. The germline CDR1 and CDR2 sequences are DFQATT and SNEGSKA (reference sequence). The V end was cut by 1 base, the J end by 4 bases, with 5 bases between. CDR3 protein: CSARAPYEQYF. The CDR3 DNA sequence: TGCAGTGCTAGAGCTCCGTACGAGCAGTACTTC.

The chain couples TRBV5-1 to TRBJ1-1, with D possibly being TRBD1 (6 bases). Per germline, CDR1 SGHRS and CDR2 YFSETQ. The V gene lost 3 bases and the J gene lost 7 bases, with 16 bases spanning the gap. CDR3 length: 14 residues. This CDR3 is CASSWTAGEGEAFF. The CDR3 nucleotides are TGCGCCAGCAGCTGGACGGCAGGGGAGGGTGAAGCTTTCTTT. Using reference TRBV5-1 and TRBJ1-1 for the parts outside the CDR3, the full variable domain is KAGVTQTPRYLIKTRGQQVTLSCSPISGHRSVSWYQQTPGQGLQFLFEYFSETQRNKGNFPGRFSGRQFSNSRSEMNVSTLELGDSALYLCASSWTAGEGEAFFGQGTRLTVV.

The rearrangement links TRBV19 to TRBJ1-5; 7 nucleotides line up with TRBD1. This CDR3 spans 14 amino acids. J gave up 6 bases and V 3 bases, and 5 bases lay outside the gene matches. The germline gives CDR1 LNHDA, CDR2 SQIVND (reference sequence). The CDR3 DNA is TGTGCCAGTAGTATTTTCCAGGGGGGTCAGCCCCAGCATTTT. Residues: CASSIFQGGQPQHF.

The chain links TRBV5-1 to TRBJ2-3; D might be TRBD1 (8 bases). V dropped 4 bases and J dropped 11 bases, with 23 bases sitting between them. CDR1 and CDR2 (germline): SGHRS, YFSETQ. This CDR3 has 15 amino acids. CDR3 DNA: TGCGCCAGCAGCCCGGGAGGACAGGGCCCTAGTAGGCAGTATTTT. This translates into CASSPGGQGPSRQYF.

By sample share, this clone is medium-sized (0.01 to 0.1%). The J gene is TRBJ1-1, the V gene TRBV7-6; D gene unclear. The V and J ends lost 2 bases and 4 bases respectively, with 11 bases between them. There are 14 residues in the CDR3. Germline CDR1 reads SGHVS; CDR2 reads FNYEAQ. CDR3 protein: CASSLSPGSTEAFF. In DNA form, the CDR3 reads TGTGCCAGCAGCTTATCTCCGGGATCCACTGAAGCTTTCTTT.

As to this clone: Relative to the germline gene, one junction end is altered; a read error may explain this. The chain joins TRBV9 to TRBJ1-1; 8 bases align to TRBD1. The CDR3 has 17 amino acids. In germline, CDR1 is SGDLS, CDR2 YYNGEE. The CDR3 sequence: CAGSVGGPGQGVWEAFF. The CDR3 DNA follows: TGTGCCGGCAGCGTAGGAGGACCCGGACAGGGTGTGTGGGAAGCTTTCTTT.

The V and J genes are TRBV5-1 and TRBJ1-4; D is possibly TRBD1 (5 bases). The V end was cut by 2 bases, the J end by 3 bases, with 8 bases between. CDR3 length: 14 residues. Germline V gene sequence: CDR1 SGHRS, CDR2 YFSETQ. DNA of the CDR3: TGCGCCAGCAGCTTAAGACAGCCTAATGAAAAACTGTTTTTT. Translated, it gives CASSLRQPNEKLFF.